A single sample is the source of the 3 T cell receptor beta chains below, sequenced in a study of T cells in Graves' hyperthyroidism and ophthalmopathy. It was RNA transcripts that yielded the amplified TCR beta CDR3 regions. Primed by the HTBI set, a first-round RT-PCR was run on the TCR CDR3. MiXCR, applied by TCRdb to the multiplex PCR reads, yields one record per CDR3 protein. Of roughly 400,000 distinct CDR3 sequences in the sample, roughly 13% were seen once. The sequencing input was blood. Source of these receptors: a man between 45 and 60 years old with Graves' ophthalmopathy.

Many counts were recorded for this clonotype. The V gene is TRBV12-3 or TRBV12-4, the J gene TRBJ2-3; 7 bases agree with TRBD2. This CDR3 has 13 residues. After removal of 10 bases from V and 0 bases from J, the junction contained 4 bases not matched to a gene. The CDR3 coding sequence is TGTGCCACAGCGGGATCTAGCACAGATACGCAGTATTTT. It specifies CATAGSSTDTQYF.

This clonotype has ten or more counts. V is TRBV11-2 and J is TRBJ2-4; 9 positions agree with TRBD1. This CDR3 is 17 amino acids long. Germline CDR1 is SGHAT and CDR2 is FQNNGV. The J segment lost 0 bases and the V segment lost 6 bases, leaving 9 bases of the junction unmatched. CDR3 in DNA: TGTGCCAGCAGTCCGAAGGACAGGGGCTTAGCCAAAAACATTCAGTACTTC. This translates into CASSPKDRGLAKNIQYF.

This clonotype was recorded at least ten times. This chain connects TRBV30 to TRBJ2-7; the D is unclear. Looked up from germline, CDR1 is GTSNPN and CDR2 is SVGIG (reference sequence). The CDR3 runs 12 residues. V was trimmed by 0 bases and J by 0 bases, leaving 3 bases between them. CDR3 in DNA: TGTGCCTGGAGTGTTTACTCCTACGAGCAGTACTTC. This gives the protein CAWSVYSYEQYF.